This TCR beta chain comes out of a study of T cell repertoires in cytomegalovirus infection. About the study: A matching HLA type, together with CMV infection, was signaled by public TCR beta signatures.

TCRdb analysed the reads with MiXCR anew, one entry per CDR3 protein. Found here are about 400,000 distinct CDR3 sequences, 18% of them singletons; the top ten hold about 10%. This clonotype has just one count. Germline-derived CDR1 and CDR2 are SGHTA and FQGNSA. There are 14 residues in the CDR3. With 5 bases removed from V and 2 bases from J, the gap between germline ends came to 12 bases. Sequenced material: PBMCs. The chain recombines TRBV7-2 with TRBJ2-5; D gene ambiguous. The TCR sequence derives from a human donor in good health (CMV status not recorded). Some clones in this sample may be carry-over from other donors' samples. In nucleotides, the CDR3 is TGTGCCAGCAGCCCGACGCCAAGGCAAGAGACCCAGTACTTC. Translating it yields CASSPTPRQETQYF.